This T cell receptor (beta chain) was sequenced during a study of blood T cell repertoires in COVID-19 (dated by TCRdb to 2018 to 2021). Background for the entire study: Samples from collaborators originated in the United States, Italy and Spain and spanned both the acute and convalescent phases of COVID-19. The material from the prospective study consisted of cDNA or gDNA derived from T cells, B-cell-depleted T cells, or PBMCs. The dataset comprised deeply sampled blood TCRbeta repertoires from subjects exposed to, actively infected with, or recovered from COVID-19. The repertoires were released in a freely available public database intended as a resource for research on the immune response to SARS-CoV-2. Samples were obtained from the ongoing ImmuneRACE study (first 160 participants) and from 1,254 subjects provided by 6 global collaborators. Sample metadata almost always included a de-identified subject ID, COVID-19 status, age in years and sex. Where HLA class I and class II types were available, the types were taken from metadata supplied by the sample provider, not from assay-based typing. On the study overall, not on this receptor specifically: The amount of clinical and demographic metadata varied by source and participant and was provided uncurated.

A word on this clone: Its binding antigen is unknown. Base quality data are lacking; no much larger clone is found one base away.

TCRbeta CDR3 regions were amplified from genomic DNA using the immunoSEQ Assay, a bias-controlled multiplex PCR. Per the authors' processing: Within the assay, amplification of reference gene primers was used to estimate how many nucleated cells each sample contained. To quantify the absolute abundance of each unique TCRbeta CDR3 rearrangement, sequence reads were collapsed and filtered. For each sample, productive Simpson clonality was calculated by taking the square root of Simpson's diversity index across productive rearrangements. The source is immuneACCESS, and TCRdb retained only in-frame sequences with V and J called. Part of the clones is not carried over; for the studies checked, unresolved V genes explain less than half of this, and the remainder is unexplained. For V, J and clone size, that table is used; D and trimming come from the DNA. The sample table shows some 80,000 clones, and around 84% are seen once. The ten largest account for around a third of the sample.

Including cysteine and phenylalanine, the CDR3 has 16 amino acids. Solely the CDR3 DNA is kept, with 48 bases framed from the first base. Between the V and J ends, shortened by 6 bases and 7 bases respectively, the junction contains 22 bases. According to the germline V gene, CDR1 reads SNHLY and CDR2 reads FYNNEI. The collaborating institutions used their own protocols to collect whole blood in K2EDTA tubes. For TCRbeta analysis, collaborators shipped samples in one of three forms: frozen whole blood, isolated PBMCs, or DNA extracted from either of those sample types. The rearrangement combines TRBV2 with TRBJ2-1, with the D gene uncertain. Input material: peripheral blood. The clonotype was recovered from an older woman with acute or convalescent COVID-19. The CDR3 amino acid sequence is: CASRGSQTPGTNEQFF. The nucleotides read TGTGCCAGCAGGGGCAGTCAGACCCCAGGAACGAATGAGCAGTTCTTC.